This T cell receptor beta chain stems from a study of blood T cell repertoires in COVID-19 (dated by TCRdb to 2018 to 2021). Background on the whole study: Samples from collaborators originated in the United States, Italy and Spain and spanned both the acute and convalescent phases of COVID-19. The material from the prospective study consisted of cDNA or gDNA derived from T cells, B-cell-depleted T cells, or PBMCs. The dataset comprised deeply sampled blood TCRbeta repertoires from subjects exposed to, actively infected with, or recovered from COVID-19. The repertoires were released in a freely available public database intended as a resource for research on the immune response to SARS-CoV-2. A de-identified subject ID, COVID-19 status, age in years and sex were almost always included in the sample metadata. Where HLA class I and class II types were available, the types were taken from metadata supplied by the sample provider, not from assay-based typing. Samples were obtained from the ongoing ImmuneRACE study (first 160 participants) and from about 1,300 subjects provided by 6 global collaborators. General study outcomes and caveats: How much clinical and demographic metadata was included differed by source and by participant, and the metadata was provided uncurated.

Via the germline V gene, CDR1 is SGHDT and CDR2 YYEEEE. The CDR3 spans 12 residues, from the cysteine through the phenylalanine. Just CDR3 DNA is preserved here, 36 bases in frame from base 1. One collaborating source in Seattle enrolled patients during active infection and followed them longitudinally through the course of disease. Whole blood was collected in K2EDTA tubes by collaborating institutions according to the institutions' own protocols. For TCRbeta analysis, collaborators shipped samples in one of three forms: frozen whole blood, isolated PBMCs, or DNA extracted from either of those sample types. The immunoSEQ Assay, a bias-controlled multiplex PCR, was used to amplify TCRbeta CDR3 regions from genomic DNA. The paper's processing steps were these. The number of nucleated cells in each sample was estimated by amplification of reference gene primers within the assay. To quantify the absolute abundance of each unique TCRbeta CDR3 rearrangement, sequence reads were collapsed and filtered. For each sample, productive Simpson clonality was calculated by taking the square root of Simpson's diversity index across productive rearrangements. TCRdb holds this immuneACCESS table with in-frame rearrangements only. Some clones are missing; in checked studies, unresolved V genes explain under half, and the rest has no known cause. V, J and clone size were drawn from that table, and D and trimming were deduced from the DNA. The sample records some 250,000 clones, around 87% of which are singletons. More than 4.5% of the sample is held by the ten biggest clonotypes.

Concerning this clone itself: The clone's antigen remains unknown. The junction differs from germline at one of its ends, possibly a read error.

Sequencing used peripheral blood. The chain joins TRBV5-6 to TRBJ2-1, with the D gene too uncertain to name. The clonotype was recovered from a woman in her sixties with COVID-19, enrolled during active disease. DNA sequence: TGTGCCAGCAGCTTGGCACGTGAGGAGCGGTTCTTC. It translates to CASSLAREERFF.